This T cell receptor beta chain appears in the sequencing data of a study of graft-versus-host responses after intestinal transplantation. Whole-study findings and limits: Some GvH clones were seen earlier in gut or blood, suggesting intestinal origin.

As regards this clone: Its target is unknown.

Sequencing was performed with immunoSEQ multiplex PCR; in TCRdb, only in-frame clones are kept and a portion is missing. The repertoire has some 110,000 clones, about nine tenths of them found once; the top ten carry roughly 0.17%. CDR1 and CDR2 (germline): SGHAT, FQNNGV. The junction had 10 bases not matched to a gene; V was cut back by 3 bases and J by 4 bases. The CDR3 consists of 17 residues. This chain uses TRBV11-2 with TRBJ1-5; 9 nucleotides line up with TRBD1. The sample in question was unstimulated CD4+ T cells sorted from spleen or lymph node cells, obtained before intestinal transplant. This TCR was recovered from a human donor who received an intestinal transplant. The CDR3 loop reads CASSLGAGTGSNQPQHF. Written as DNA, the CDR3 is TGTGCCAGCAGCTTGGGTGCCGGGACAGGGTCGAATCAGCCCCAGCATTTT.